The clone carrying this T cell receptor beta chain was observed once. Original processing notes: Reference gene primer amplification in the assay estimated nucleated cell counts. Repertoires were generated with immunoSEQ multiplex PCR, while TCRdb's copy carries only in-frame clones and drops some. V, J and clone size derive from that table, while D and trimming were established from the DNA sequence. The sample lists tens of thousands of clones, roughly 84% occurring once. This specimen comes from a study of blood T cell repertoires in COVID-19. The V and J ends lost 0 bases and 7 bases respectively, with 18 bases between them. The CDR3 totals 15 residues. Germline CDR1 GTSNPN, CDR2 SVGIG (reference sequence).

The chain uses TRBV30 and TRBJ1-2, with D possibly matching TRBD1 (6 bases). The sample taken for sequencing was peripheral blood. This clonotype was obtained from a woman of 80 years or more with active or convalescent COVID-19. DNA of the CDR3: TGTGCCTGGAGTGTACGAGGGGGTTACGTGGGTGGCTACACCTTC. Its translation: CAWSVRGGYVGGYTF.